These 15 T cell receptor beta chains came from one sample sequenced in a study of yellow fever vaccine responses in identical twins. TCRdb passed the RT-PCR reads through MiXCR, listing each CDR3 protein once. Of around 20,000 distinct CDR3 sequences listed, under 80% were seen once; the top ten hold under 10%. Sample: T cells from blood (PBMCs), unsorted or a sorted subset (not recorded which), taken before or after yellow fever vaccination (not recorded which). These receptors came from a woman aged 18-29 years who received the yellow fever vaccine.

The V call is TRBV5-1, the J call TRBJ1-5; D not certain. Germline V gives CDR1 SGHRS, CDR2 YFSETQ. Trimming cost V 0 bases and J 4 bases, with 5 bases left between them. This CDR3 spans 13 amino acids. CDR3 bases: TGCGCCAGCAGCTTGGGCTTGAATCAGCCCCAGCATTTT. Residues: CASSLGLNQPQHF.

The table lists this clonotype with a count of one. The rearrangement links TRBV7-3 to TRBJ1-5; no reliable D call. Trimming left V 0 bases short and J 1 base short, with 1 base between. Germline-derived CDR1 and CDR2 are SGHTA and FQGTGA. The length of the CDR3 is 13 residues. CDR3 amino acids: CASSLTSNQPQHF. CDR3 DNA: TGTGCCAGCAGCTTAACGAGCAATCAGCCCCAGCATTTT.

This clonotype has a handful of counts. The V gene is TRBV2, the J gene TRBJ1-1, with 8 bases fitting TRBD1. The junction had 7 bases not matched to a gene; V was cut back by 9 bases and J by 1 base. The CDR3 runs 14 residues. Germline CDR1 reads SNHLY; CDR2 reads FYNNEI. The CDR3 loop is CASSFTGGNTEAFF. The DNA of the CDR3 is TGTGCCAGTTCTTTTACAGGGGGGAACACTGAAGCTTTCTTT.

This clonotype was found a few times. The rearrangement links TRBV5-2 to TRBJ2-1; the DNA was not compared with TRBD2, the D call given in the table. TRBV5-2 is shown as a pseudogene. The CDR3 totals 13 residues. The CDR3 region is CASKPGLADEQFF. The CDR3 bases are TGTGCCAGCAAGCCGGGACTAGCGGATGAGCAGTTCTTC.

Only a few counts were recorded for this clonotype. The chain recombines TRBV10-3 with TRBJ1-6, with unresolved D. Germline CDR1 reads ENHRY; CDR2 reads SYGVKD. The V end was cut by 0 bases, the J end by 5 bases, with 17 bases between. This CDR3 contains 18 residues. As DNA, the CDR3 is TGTGCCATCAGTGAGTCGATGCTCAGGACGGCCGATAATTCACCCCTCCACTTT. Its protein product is CAISESMLRTADNSPLHF.

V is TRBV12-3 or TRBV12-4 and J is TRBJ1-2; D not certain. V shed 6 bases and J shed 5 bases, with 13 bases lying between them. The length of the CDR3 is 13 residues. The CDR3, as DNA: TGTGCCAGCAGCCGTGACAATTCTTATGGCTACACCTTC. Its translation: CASSRDNSYGYTF.

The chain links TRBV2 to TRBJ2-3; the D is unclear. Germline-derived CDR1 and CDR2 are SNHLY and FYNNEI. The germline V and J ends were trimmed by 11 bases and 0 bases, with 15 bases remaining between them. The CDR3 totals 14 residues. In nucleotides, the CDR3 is TGTGCCTGCTTATTGATTGCGAGCACAGATACGCAGTATTTT. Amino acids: CACLLIASTDTQYF.

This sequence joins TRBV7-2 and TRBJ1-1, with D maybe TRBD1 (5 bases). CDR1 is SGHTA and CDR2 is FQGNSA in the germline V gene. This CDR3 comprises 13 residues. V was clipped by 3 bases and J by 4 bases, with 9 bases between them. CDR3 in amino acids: CASSFLGGTEAFF. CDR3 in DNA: TGTGCCAGCAGCTTTCTCGGGGGCACTGAAGCTTTCTTT.

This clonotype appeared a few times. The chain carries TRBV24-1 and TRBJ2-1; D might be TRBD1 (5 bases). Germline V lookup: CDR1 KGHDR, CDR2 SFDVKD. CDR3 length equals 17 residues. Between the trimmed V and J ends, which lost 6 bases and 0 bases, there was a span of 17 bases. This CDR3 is CATSRGGRASSYNEQFF. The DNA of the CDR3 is TGTGCCACCAGTCGCGGTGGCAGGGCGAGCTCCTACAATGAGCAGTTCTTC.

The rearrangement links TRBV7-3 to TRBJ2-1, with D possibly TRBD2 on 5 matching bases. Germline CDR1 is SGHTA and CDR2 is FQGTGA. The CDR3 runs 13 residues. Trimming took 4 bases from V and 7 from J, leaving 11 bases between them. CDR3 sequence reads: CASSSLRGNEQFF. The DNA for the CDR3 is TGTGCCAGCAGCTCCCTACGGGGAAATGAGCAGTTCTTC.

This CDR3 reads CASSFQETQYF. CDR3 DNA: TGTGCCAGCAGCTTCCAAGAGACCCAGTACTTC. This sequence joins TRBV11-1 and TRBJ2-5; D unresolved. The germline V gene has CDR1 SGHAT and CDR2 FQDESV (reference sequence). The CDR3 totals 11 residues. The V and J ends lost 3 bases and 1 base respectively, with 0 bases between them. Full variable domain (rest looked up from reference TRBV11-1 and TRBJ2-5): EAEVAQSPRYKITEKSQAVAFWCDPISGHATLYWYRQILGQGPELLVQFQDESVVDDSQLPKDRFSAERLKGVDSTLKIQPAELGDSAMYLCASSFQETQYFGPGTRLLVL.

In nucleotides, the CDR3 is TGTGCCAGCAGCCCAACGGACAGACCCTATACGAGGCAGTACTTC. This translates into CASSPTDRPYTRQYF. The V and J genes are TRBV14 and TRBJ2-7; D is perhaps TRBD1 (6 bases). This CDR3 has 15 residues. Trimming cost V 4 bases and J 9 bases, with 22 bases left between them. Germline V gives CDR1 SGHDN, CDR2 FVKESK. Full variable domain (outside the CDR3, taken from reference TRBV14 and TRBJ2-7): EAGVTQFPSHSVIEKGQTVTLRCDPISGHDNLYWYRRVMGKEIKFLLHFVKESKQDESGMPNNRFLAERTGGTYSTLKVQPAELEDSGVYFCASSPTDRPYTRQYFGPGTRLTVT.

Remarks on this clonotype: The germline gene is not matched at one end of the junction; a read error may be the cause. The CDR3 region has the DNA TGCAGCGTCAGCCTGACTTCGAACATCGGGGAGCTGTTTTTT. The encoded protein is CSVSLTSNIGELFF. The chain carries TRBV29-1 and TRBJ2-2; no firm D call. Germline values: CDR1 SQVTM, CDR2 ANQGSEA. This CDR3 spans 14 amino acids.

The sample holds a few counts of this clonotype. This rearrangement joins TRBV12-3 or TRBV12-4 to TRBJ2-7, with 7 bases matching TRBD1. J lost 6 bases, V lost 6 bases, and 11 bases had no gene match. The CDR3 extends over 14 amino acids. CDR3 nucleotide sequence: TGTGCCAGCAGGAAAACAGGGGCTCAGGGCGAGCAGTACTTC. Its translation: CASRKTGAQGEQYF.

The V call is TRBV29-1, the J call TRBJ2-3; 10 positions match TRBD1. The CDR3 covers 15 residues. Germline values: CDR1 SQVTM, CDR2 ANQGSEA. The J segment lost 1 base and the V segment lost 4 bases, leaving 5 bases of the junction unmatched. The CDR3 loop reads CSVARGTGGTDTQYF. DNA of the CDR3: TGCAGCGTTGCTCGAGGGACAGGGGGCACAGATACGCAGTATTTT.